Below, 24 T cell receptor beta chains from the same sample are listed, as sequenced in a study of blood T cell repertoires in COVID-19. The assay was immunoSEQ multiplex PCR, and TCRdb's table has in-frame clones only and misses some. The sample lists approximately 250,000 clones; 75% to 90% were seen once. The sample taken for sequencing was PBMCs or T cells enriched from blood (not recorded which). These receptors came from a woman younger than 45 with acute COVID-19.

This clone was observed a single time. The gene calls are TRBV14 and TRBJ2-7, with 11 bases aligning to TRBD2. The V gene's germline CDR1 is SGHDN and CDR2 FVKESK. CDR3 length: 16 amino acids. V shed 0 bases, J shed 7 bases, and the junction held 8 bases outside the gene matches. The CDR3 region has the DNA TGTGCCAGCAGCCAAGAGCTCCTAGCGGGAGGACGTGAGCAGTACTTC. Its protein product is CASSQELLAGGREQYF.

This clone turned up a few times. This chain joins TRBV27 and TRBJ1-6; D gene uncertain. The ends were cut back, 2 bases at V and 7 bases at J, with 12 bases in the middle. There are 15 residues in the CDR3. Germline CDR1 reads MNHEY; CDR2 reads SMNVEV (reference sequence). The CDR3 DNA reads TGTGCCAGCAGTTTAGGACTGGGTAGGAATTCACCCCTCCACTTT. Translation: CASSLGLGRNSPLHF.

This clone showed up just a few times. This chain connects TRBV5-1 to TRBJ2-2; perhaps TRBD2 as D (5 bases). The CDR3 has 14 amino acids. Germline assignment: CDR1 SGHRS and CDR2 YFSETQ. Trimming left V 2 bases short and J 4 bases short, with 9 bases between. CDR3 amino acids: CASSLEGFTGELFF. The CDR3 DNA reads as TGCGCCAGCAGCTTAGAGGGATTCACCGGGGAGCTGTTTTTT.

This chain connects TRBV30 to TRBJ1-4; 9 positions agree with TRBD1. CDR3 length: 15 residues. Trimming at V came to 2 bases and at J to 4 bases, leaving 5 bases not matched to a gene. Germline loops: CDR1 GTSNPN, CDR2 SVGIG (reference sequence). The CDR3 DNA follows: TGTGCCTGGAGTCCCGGACAGGGGTTTAATGAAAAACTGTTTTTT. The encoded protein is CAWSPGQGFNEKLFF.

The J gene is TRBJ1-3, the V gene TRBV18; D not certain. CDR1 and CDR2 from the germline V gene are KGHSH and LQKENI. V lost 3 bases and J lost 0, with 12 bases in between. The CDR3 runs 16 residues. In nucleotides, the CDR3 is TGTGCCAGCTCACCCGGGTCTGTCGGCTCTGGAAACACCATATATTTT. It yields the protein CASSPGSVGSGNTIYF.

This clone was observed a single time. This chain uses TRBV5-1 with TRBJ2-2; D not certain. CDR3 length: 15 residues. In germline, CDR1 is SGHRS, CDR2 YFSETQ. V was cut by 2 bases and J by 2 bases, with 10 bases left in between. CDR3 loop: CASSFLGQNTGELFF. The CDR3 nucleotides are TGCGCCAGCAGCTTTCTCGGTCAAAACACCGGGGAGCTGTTTTTT.

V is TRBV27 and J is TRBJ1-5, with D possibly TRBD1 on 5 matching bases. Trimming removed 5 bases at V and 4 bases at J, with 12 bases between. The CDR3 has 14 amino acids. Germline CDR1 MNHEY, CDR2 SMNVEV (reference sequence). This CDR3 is CASSPRQTNQPQHF. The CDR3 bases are TGTGCCAGCAGTCCCAGACAGACTAATCAGCCCCAGCATTTT.

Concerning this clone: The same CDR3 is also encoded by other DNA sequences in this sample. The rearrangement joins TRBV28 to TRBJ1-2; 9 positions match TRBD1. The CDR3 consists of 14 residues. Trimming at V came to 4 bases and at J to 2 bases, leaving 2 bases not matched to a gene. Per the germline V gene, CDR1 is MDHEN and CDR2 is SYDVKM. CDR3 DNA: TGTGCCAGCAGTTCCGGACAGGGGAACTATGGCTACACCTTC. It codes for CASSSGQGNYGYTF.

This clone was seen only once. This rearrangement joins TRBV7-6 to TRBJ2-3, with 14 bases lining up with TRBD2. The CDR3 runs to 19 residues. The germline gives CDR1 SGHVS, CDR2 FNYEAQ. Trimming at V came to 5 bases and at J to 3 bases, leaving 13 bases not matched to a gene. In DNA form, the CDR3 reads TGTGCCAGCAGCGAATTCGCCGGACTAGCGGGAGGTTCGACAGATACGCAGTATTTT. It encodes CASSEFAGLAGGSTDTQYF.

The CDR3: CASSYKGAYQPQHF. The DNA for the CDR3 is TGTGCCAGCAGTTACAAGGGGGCGTATCAGCCCCAGCATTTT. The chain uses TRBV6-5 and TRBJ1-5, with 7 bases aligning to TRBD1. Germline values: CDR1 MNHEY, CDR2 SVGAGI. V lost 2 bases, J lost 5 bases, and 3 bases stayed unmatched. This CDR3 region has 14 residues.

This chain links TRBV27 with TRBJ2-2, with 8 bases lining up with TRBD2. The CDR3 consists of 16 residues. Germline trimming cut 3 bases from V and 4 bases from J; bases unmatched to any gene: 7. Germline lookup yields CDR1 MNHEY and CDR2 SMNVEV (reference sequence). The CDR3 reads CASSFPSGSVTGELFF. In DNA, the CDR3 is TGTGCCAGCAGTTTCCCCAGCGGGAGCGTCACCGGGGAGCTGTTTTTT.

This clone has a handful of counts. The CDR3 DNA is TGTGCCAGCAGCTTCCGCGGGGGTAATTCACCCCTCCACTTT. Translating it yields CASSFRGGNSPLHF. The rearrangement links TRBV5-4 to TRBJ1-6; D perhaps matches TRBD1 (5 bases). The germline V gene has CDR1 SGHNT and CDR2 YYREEE (reference sequence). The V end was cut by 2 bases, the J end by 6 bases, with 9 bases between. The CDR3 contains 14 residues.

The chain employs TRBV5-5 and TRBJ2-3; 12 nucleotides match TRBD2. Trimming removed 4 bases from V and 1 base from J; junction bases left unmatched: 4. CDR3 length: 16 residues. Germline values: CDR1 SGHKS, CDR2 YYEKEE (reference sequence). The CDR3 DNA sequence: TGTGCCAGCAGCCCCTGGACTAGCGGGGGCACAGATACGCAGTATTTT. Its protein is CASSPWTSGGTDTQYF.

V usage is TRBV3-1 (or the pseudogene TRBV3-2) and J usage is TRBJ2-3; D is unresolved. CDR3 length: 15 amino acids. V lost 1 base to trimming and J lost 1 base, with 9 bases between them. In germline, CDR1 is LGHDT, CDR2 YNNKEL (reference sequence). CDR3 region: CASSQGLERTDTQYF. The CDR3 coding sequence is TGTGCCAGCAGCCAAGGGCTAGAGCGCACAGATACGCAGTATTTT.

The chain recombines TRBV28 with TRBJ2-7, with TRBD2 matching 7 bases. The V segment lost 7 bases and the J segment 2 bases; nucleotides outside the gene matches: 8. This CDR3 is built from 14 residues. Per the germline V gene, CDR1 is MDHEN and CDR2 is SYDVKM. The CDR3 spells CASTPAGSPYEQYF. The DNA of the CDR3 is TGTGCCAGCACCCCAGCGGGATCCCCCTACGAGCAGTACTTC. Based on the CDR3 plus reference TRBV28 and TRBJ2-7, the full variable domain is DVKVTQSSRYLVKRTGEKVFLECVQDMDHENMFWYRQDPGLGLRLIYFSYDVKMKEKGDIPEGYSVSREKKERFSLILESASTNQTSMYLCASTPAGSPYEQYFGPGTRLTVT.

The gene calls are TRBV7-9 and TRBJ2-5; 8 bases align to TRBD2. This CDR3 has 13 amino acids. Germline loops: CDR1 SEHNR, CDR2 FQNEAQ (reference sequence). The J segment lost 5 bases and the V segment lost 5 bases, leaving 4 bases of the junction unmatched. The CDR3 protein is CASSSPSGETQYF. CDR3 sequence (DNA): TGTGCCAGCAGCAGCCCTAGCGGGGAGACCCAGTACTTC.

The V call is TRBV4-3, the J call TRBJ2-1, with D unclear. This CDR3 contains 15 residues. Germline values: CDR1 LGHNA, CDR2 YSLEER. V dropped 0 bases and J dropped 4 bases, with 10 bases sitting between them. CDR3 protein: CASSQDWATYNEQFF. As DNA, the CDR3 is TGCGCCAGCAGCCAAGACTGGGCAACTTACAATGAGCAGTTCTTC.

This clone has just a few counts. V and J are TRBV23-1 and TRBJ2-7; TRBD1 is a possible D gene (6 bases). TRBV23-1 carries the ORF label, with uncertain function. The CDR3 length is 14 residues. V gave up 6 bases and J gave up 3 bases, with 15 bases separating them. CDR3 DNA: TGCGCCAGCAGCCATCAGGGGTCATACTACGAGCAGTACTTC. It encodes CASSHQGSYYEQYF.

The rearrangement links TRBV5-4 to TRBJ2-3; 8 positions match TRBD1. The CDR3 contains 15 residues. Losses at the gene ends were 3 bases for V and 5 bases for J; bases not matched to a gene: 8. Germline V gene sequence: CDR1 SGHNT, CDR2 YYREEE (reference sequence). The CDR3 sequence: CASSSDRGPGDTQYF. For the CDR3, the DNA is TGTGCCAGCAGCTCCGACAGGGGCCCAGGAGATACGCAGTATTTT.

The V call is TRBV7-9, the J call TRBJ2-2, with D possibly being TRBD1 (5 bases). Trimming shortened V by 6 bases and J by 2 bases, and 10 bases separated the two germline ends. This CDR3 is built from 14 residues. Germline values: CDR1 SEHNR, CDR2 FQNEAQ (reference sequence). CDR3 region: CASSQDSNTGELFF. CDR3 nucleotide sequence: TGTGCCAGCAGTCAAGACAGCAACACCGGGGAGCTGTTTTTT.

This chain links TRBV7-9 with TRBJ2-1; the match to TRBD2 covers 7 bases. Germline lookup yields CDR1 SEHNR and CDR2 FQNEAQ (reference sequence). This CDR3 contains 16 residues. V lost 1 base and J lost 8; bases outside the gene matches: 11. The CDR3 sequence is CASSLDRTPGGYEQFF. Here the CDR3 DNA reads TGTGCCAGCAGCTTAGACCGGACCCCGGGAGGATATGAGCAGTTCTTC. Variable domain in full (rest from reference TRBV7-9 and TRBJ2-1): DTGVSQNPRHKITKRGQNVTFRCDPISEHNRLYWYRQTLGQGPEFLTYFQNEAQLEKSRLLSDRFSAERPKGSFSTLEIQRTEQGDSAMYLCASSLDRTPGGYEQFFGPGTRLTVL.

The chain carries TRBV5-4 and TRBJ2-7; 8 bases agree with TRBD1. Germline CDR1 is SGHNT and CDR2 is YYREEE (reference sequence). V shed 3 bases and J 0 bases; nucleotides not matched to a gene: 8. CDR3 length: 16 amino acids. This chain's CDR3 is CASSSPPGGPSYEQYF. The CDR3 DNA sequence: TGTGCCAGCAGCTCCCCGCCAGGGGGCCCCTCCTACGAGCAGTACTTC.

The CDR3: CAWSVVLGTGARDGYTF. Here the CDR3 DNA reads TGTGCCTGGAGTGTCGTCCTTGGGACAGGGGCGCGGGATGGCTACACCTTC. The rearrangement links TRBV30 to TRBJ1-2; 10 bases align to TRBD1. The length of the CDR3 is 17 residues. The trim removed 0 bases at V and 6 bases at J, leaving 13 bases unmatched. Germline lookup yields CDR1 GTSNPN and CDR2 SVGIG (reference sequence).

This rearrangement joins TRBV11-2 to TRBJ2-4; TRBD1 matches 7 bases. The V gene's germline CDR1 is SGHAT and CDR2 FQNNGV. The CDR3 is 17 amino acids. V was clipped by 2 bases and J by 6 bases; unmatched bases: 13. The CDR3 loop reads CASSLFVGQGVVNIQYF. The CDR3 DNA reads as TGTGCCAGCAGCTTATTTGTAGGGCAGGGGGTAGTAAACATTCAGTACTTC.